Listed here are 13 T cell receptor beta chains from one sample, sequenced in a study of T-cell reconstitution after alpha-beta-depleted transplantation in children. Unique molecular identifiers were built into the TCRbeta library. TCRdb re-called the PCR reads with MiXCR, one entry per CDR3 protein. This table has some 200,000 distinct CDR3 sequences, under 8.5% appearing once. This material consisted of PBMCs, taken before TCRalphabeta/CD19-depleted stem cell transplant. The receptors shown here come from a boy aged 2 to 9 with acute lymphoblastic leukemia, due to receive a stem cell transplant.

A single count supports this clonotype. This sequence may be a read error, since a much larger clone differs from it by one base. Here the CDR3 reads CTTRVWGALDTEAFF. The CDR3 DNA reads as TGTACCACCAGGGTATGGGGGGCTTTGGACACTGAAGCTTTCTTT. J is TRBJ1-1 and V is TRBV15, with D possibly matching TRBD1 (6 bases). This CDR3 is built from 15 residues. Germline CDR1 LNHNV, CDR2 YYDKDF (reference sequence).

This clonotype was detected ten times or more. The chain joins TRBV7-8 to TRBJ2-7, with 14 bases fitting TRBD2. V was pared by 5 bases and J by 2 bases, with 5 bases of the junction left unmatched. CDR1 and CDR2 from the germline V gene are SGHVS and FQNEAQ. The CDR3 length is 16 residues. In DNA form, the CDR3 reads TGTGCCAGCAGCCGGACTAGCGGGGGGACCCCCTACGAGCAGTACTTC. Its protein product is CASSRTSGGTPYEQYF.

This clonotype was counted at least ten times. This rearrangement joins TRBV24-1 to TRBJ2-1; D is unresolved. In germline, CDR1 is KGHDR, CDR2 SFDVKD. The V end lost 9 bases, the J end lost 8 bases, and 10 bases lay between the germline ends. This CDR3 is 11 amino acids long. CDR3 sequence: CATASWDEQFF. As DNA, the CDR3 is TGTGCCACCGCAAGTTGGGATGAGCAGTTCTTC.

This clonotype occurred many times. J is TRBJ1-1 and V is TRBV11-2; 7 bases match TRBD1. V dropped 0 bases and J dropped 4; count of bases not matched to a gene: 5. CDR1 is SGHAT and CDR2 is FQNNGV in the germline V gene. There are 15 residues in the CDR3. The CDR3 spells CASSLDGSGGTEAFF. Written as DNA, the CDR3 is TGTGCCAGCAGCTTAGACGGGTCAGGGGGCACTGAAGCTTTCTTT.

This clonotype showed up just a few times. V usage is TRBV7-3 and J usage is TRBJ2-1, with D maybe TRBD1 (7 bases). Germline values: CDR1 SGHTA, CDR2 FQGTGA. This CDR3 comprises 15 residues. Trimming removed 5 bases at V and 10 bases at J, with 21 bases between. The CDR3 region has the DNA TGTGCCAGCAGCAGGACAGGAGGGGGGTCTGAGGAGCAGTTCTTC. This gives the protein CASSRTGGGSEEQFF. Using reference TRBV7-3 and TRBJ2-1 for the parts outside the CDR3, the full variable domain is GAGVSQTPSNKVTEKGKYVELRCDPISGHTALYWYRQSLGQGPEFLIYFQGTGAADDSGLPNDRFFAVRPEGSVSTLKIQRTERGDSAVYLCASSRTGGGSEEQFFGPGTRLTVL.

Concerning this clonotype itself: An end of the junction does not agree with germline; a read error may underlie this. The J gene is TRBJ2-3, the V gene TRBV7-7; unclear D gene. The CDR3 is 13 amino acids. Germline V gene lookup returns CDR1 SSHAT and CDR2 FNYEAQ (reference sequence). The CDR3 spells CASSADPDDTQYF. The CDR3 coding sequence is TGTGCTAGCAGCGCAGACCCTGATGATACGCAGTATTTT.

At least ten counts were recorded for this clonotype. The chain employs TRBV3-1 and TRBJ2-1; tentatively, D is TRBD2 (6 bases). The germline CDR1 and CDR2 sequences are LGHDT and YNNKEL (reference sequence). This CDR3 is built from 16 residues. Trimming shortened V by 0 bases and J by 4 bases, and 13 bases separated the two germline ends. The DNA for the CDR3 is TGTGCCAGCAGCCAAGATCCGGCGGGAAGGTACAATGAGCAGTTCTTC. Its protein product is CASSQDPAGRYNEQFF.

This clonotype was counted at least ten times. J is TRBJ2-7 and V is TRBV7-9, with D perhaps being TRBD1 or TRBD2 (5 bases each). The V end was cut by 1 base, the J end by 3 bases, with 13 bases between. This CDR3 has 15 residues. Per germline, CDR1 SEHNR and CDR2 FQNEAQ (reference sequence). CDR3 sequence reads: CASSLEQDSSYEQYF. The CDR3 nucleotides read TGTGCCAGCAGCTTAGAACAGGACTCGAGCTACGAGCAGTACTTC.

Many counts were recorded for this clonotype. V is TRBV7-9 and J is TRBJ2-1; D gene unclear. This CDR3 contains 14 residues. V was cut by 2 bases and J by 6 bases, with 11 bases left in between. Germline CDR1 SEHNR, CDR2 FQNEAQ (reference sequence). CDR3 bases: TGTGCCAGCAGCTTAACCTGGCAGGTCAATGAGCAGTTCTTC. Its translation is CASSLTWQVNEQFF.

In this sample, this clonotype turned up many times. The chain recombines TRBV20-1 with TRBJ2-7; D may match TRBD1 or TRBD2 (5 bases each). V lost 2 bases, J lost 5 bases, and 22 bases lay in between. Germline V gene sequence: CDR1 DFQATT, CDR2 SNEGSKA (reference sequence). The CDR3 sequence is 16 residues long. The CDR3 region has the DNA TGCAGTGCTAGACCGACGGCAGACCGGGGCCGCGACGAGCAGTACTTC. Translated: CSARPTADRGRDEQYF.

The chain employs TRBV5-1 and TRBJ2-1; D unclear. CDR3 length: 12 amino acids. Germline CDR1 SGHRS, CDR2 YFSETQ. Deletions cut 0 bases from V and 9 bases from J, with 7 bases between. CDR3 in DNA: TGCGCCAGCAGCTTGGCCGGGCCTGAGCAGTTCTTC. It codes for CASSLAGPEQFF.

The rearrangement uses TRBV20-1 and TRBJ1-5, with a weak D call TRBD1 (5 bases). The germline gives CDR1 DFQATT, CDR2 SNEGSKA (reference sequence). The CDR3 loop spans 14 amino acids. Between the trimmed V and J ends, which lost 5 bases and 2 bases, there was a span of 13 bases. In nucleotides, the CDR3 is TGCAGTGCTGATCCAGGGATCGGCAATCAGCCCCAGCATTTT. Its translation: CSADPGIGNQPQHF.

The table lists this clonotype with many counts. The CDR3: CASTLAAWSNTEAFF. DNA of the CDR3: TGTGCCAGCACCCTCGCTGCGTGGAGCAACACTGAAGCTTTCTTT. The chain has TRBV28 and TRBJ1-1; D is uncertain. Germline V gene data show CDR1 as MDHEN and CDR2 as SYDVKM. This CDR3 is built from 15 residues. The V end lost 7 bases, the J end lost 2 bases, and 17 bases lay between the germline ends.